This section outlines one T cell receptor (beta chain) sequence together with its context. Its target is unknown. This record belongs to a study of cytomegalovirus exposure and HLA in healthy donors. Overall study: Among around 200 million T cells, an earlier analysis found 90 million to 130 million unique TCR beta sequences.

With 60 Vbeta and 13 Jbeta primers, the PCR was carried out. Sequencing was performed with immunoSEQ multiplex PCR; in TCRdb, only in-frame clones are kept and a portion is missing. The table lists about 130,000 clones, nearly 85% of them singletons. The CDR3 contains 12 residues. Germline loops: CDR1 SQVTM, CDR2 ANQGSEA. Trimming cost V 5 bases and J 4 bases, with 11 bases left between them. The study, taken as a whole, reports: Analysis performed later showed TCR beta chains linked to HLA being more clonally expanded than equally common others. Reportedly, fewer N-insertions than the roughly 700-donor mean appeared in an Asian-associated ancestry cluster in a later analysis. Both high specificity and high sensitivity reportedly marked the classifier's diagnosis of cytomegalovirus status.

The chain combines TRBV29-1 with TRBJ1-2, with TRBD1 as a possible D gene (6 bases). Sequenced: PBMCs. The clonotype comes from a boy between 10 and 17 years old in good health and CMV-seronegative. CDR3 protein: CSVRTDLYGYTF. The CDR3 DNA follows: TGCAGCGTTAGGACAGACCTCTATGGCTACACCTTC.